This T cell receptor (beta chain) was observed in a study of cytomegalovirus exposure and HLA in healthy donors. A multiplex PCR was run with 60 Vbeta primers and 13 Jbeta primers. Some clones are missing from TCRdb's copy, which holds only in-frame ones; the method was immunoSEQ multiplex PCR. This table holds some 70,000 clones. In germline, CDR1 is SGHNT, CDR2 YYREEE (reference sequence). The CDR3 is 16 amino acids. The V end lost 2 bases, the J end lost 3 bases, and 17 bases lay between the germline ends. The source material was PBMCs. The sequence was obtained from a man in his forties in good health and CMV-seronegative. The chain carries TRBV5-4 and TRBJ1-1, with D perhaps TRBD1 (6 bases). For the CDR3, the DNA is TGTGCCAGCAGCTTCGGGGGGGCACGGGGTGACACTGAAGCTTTCTTT. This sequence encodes CASSFGGARGDTEAFF. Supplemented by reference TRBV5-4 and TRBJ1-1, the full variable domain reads ETGVTQSPTHLIKTRGQQVTLRCSSQSGHNTVSWYQQALGQGPQFIFQYYREEENGRGNFPPRFSGLQFPNYSSELNVNALELDDSALYLCASSFGGARGDTEAFFGQGTRLTVV.